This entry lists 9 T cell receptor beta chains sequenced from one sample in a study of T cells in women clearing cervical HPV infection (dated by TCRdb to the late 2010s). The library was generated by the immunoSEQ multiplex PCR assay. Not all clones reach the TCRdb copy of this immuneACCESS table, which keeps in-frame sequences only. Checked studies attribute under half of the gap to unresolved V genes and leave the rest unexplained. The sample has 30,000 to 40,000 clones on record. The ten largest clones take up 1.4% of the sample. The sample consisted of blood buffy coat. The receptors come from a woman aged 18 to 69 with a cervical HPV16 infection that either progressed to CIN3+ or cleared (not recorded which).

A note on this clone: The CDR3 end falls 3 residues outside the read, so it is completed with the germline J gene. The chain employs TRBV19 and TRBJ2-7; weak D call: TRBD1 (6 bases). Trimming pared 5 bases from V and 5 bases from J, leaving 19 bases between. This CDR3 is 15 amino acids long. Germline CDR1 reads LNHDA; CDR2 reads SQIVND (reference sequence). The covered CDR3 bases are TGTGCCAGTAGTGGGGTGGGCGCAGGGGAAGACGAG. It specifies CASSGVGAGEDE. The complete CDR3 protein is CASSGVGAGEDEQYF. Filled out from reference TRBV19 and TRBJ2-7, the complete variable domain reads DGGITQSPKYLFRKEGQNVTLSCEQNLNHDAMYWYRQDPGQGLRLIYYSQIVNDFQKGDIAEGYSVSREKKESFPLTVTSAQKNPTAFYLCASSGVGAGEDEQYFGPGTRLTVT.

The CDR3 reads CASSPPGLDFSGANVLTF. CDR3 DNA (partial): TGTGCCAGCAGCCCGCCGGGACTGGACTTCTCTGGGGCCAACGTC. The chain is built from TRBV7-8 and TRBJ2-6, with D possibly matching TRBD2 (6 bases). The CDR3 extends 3 residues past the end of the read, so its final part is completed from the germline J gene. This CDR3 contains 18 residues. The germline V and J ends were trimmed by 5 bases and 0 bases, with 17 bases remaining between them. Germline CDR1 and CDR2: SGHVS and FQNEAQ.

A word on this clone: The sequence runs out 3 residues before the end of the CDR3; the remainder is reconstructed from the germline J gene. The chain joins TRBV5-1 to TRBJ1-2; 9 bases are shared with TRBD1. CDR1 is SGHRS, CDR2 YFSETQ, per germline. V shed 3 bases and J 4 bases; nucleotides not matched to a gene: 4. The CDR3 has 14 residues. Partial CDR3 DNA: TGCGCCAGCAGCTCGGGACAGGGACCCTATGGC. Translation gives CASSSGQGPYG. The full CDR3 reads CASSSGQGPYGYTF.

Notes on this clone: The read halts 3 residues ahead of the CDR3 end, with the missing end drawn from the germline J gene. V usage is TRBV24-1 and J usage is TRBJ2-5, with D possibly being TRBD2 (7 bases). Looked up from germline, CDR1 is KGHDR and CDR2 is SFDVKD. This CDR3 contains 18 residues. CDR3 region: CATSAPKIGGPSTDTQYF. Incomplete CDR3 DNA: TGTGCCACCAGTGCCCCAAAGATCGGGGGGCCAAGCACAGATACC.

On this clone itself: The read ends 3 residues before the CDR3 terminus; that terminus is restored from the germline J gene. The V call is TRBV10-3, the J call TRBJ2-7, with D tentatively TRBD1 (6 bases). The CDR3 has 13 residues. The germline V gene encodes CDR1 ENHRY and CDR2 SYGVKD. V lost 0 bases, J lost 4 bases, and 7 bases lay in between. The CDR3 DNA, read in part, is TGTGCCATCAGTGAGTCCACAGGGTACGAG. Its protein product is CAISESTGYE. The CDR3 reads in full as CAISESTGYEQYF.

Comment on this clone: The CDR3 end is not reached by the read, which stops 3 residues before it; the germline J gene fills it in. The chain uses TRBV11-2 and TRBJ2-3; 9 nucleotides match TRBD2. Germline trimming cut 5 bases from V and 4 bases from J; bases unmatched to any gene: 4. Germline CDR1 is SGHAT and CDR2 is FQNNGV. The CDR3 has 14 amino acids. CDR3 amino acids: CASSPAGGSDTQYF. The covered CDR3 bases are TGTGCCAGCAGCCCAGCGGGAGGCTCAGATACG.

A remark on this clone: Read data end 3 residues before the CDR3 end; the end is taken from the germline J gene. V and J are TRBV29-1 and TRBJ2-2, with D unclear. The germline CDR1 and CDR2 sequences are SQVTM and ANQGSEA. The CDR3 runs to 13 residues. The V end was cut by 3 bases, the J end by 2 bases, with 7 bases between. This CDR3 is CSVDKGNTGELFF. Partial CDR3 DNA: TGCAGCGTTGATAAGGGTAACACCGGGGAG.

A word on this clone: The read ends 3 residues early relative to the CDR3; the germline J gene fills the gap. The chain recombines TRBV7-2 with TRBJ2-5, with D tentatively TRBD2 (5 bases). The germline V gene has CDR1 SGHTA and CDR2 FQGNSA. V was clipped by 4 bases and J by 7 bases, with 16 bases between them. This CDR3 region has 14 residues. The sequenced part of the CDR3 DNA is TGTGCCAGCAGCTCGGACGGGGTGTCCGGGACC. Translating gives CASSSDGVSGT. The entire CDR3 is CASSSDGVSGTQYF. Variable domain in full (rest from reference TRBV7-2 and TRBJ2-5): GAGVSQSPSNKVTEKGKDVELRCDPISGHTALYWYRQSLGQGLEFLIYFQGNSAPDKSGLPSDRFSAERTGGSVSTLTIQRTQQEDSAVYLCASSSDGVSGTQYFGPGTRLLVL.

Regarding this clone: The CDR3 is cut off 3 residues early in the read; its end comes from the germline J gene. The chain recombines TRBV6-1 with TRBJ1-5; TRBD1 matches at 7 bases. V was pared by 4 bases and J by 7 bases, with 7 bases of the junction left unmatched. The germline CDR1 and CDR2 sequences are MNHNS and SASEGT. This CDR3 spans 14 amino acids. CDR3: CASSGGTVNQPQHF. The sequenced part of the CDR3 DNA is TGTGCCAGCAGTGGCGGGACAGTTAACCAGCCC.